Each of the 6 T cell receptor beta chains below was sequenced from the same sample in a study of tumor-infiltrating lymphocytes in localized non-small cell lung cancer. This table comes from immunoSEQ multiplex PCR, and its TCRdb copy is limited to in-frame clones, with some not included. Here the sample spans about 15,000 clones, around 79% being singletons. The specimen was lung tumor tissue. The receptors stem from a human donor with non-small cell lung cancer.

This chain connects TRBV4-1 to TRBJ2-7, with TRBD1 matching 9 bases. This CDR3 has 19 amino acids. CDR1 and CDR2 from the germline V gene are MGHRA and YSYEKL. With V trimmed by 4 bases and J by 3 bases, 19 bases remained unmatched. The CDR3 loop is CASSRRVGTGSSGSYEQYF. CDR3 coding DNA: TGCGCCAGCAGCCGCCGGGTGGGGACAGGGAGTAGTGGGAGCTACGAGCAGTACTTC.

On this clone itself: This CDR3 is also generated by other DNA sequences in the sample. CDR3 coding DNA: TGTGCCATCAGTGAGCTCGCGTCCAACACTGAAGCTTTCTTT. As protein: CAISELASNTEAFF. The chain recombines TRBV10-3 with TRBJ1-1; D unresolved. The CDR3 sequence is 14 residues long. Germline CDR1 ENHRY, CDR2 SYGVKD. Trimming removed 2 bases at V and 2 bases at J, with 9 bases between.

This clone has more than one count but fewer than ten. The V call is TRBV10-3, the J call TRBJ2-2, with 7 bases fitting TRBD2. V was clipped by 8 bases and J by 4 bases; unmatched bases: 10. The CDR3 covers 15 residues. CDR1 is ENHRY, CDR2 SYGVKD, per germline. The CDR3 region is CAIRSGLESTGELFF. The CDR3 DNA sequence: TGTGCCATCCGCTCCGGACTAGAGTCCACCGGGGAGCTGTTTTTT.

This clone was recorded only once. V gene TRBV2 combines with J gene TRBJ2-5, with 14 bases identical to TRBD2. The germline gives CDR1 SNHLY, CDR2 FYNNEI. V was pared by 4 bases and J by 0 bases, with 10 bases of the junction left unmatched. There are 19 residues in the CDR3. The CDR3 DNA reads TGTGCCAGCAGTGGGGTGGGACTAGCGGGAGAGGTTCACCAAGAGACCCAGTACTTC. Its protein is CASSGVGLAGEVHQETQYF.

The CDR3 nucleotides are TGCAGTGCGCTAAGCACAGATACGCAGTATTTT. Translation: CSALSTDTQYF. The chain joins TRBV20-1 to TRBJ2-3; D is uncertain. From germline, CDR1 is DFQATT and CDR2 SNEGSKA (reference sequence). V dropped 6 bases and J dropped 0 bases, with 4 bases sitting between them. The CDR3 has 11 amino acids.

CDR3 residues: CASSQDFSSASYNEQFF. The CDR3 DNA follows: TGCGCCAGCAGCCAAGACTTCTCTAGTGCCTCCTACAATGAGCAGTTCTTC. The chain couples TRBV4-3 to TRBJ2-1, with no clear D. The CDR3 sequence is 17 residues long. Deletions cut 0 bases from V and 0 bases from J, with 12 bases between. The germline gives CDR1 LGHNA, CDR2 YSLEER.